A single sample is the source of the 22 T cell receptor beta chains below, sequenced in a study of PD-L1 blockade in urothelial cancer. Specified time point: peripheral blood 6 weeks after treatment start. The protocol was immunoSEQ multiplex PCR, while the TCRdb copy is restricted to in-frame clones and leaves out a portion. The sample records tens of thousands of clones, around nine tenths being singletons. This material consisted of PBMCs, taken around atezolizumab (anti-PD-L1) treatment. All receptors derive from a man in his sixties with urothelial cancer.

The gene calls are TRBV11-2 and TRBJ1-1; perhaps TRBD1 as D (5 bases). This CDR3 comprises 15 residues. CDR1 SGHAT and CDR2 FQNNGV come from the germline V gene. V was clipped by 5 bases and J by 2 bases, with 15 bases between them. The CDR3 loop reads CASSPYAQGNTEAFF. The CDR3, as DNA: TGTGCCAGCAGCCCATACGCGCAGGGAAACACTGAAGCTTTCTTT.

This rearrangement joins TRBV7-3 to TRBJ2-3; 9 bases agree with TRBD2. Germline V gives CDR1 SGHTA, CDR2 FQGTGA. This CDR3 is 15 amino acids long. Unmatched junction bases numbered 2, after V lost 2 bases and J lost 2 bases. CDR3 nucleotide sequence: TGTGCCAGCAGCTTAGCGGGAGGGTACACAGATACGCAGTATTTT. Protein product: CASSLAGGYTDTQYF.

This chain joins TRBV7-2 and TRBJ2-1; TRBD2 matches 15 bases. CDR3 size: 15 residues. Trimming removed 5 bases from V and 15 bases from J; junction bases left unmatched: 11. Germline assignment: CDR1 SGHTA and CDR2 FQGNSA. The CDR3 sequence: CASSIKPGLAGGAFF. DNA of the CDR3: TGTGCCAGCAGCATAAAACCGGGACTAGCGGGGGGCGCGTTCTTC.

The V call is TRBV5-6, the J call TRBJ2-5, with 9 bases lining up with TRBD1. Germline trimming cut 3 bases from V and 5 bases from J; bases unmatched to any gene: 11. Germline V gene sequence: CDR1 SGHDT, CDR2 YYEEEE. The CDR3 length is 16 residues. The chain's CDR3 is CASSYKQGAFPETQYF. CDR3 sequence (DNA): TGTGCCAGCAGCTATAAACAGGGGGCATTTCCGGAGACCCAGTACTTC.

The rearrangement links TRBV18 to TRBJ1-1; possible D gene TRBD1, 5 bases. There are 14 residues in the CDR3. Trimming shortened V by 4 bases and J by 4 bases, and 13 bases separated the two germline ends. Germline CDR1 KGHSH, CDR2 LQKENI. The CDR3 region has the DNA TGTGCCAGCTCACGCTTTGGGGGGGGCACTGAAGCTTTCTTT. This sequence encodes CASSRFGGGTEAFF.

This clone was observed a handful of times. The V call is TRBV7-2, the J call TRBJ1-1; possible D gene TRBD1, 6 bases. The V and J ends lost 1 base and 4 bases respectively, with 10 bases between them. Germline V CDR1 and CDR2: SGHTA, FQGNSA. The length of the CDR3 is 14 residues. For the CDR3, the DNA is TGTGCCAGCAGCTTAGTACAGGGAACCACTGAAGCTTTCTTT. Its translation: CASSLVQGTTEAFF.

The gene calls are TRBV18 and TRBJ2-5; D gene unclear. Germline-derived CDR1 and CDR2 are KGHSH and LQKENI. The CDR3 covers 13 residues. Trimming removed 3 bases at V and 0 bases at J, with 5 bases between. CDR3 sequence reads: CASSPPDQETQYF. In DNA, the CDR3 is TGTGCCAGCTCACCCCCCGACCAAGAGACCCAGTACTTC. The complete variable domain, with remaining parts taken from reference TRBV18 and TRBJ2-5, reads NAGVMQNPRHLVRRRGQEARLRCSPMKGHSHVYWYRQLPEEGLKFMVYLQKENIIDESGMPKERFSAEFPKEGPSILRIQQVVRGDSAAYFCASSPPDQETQYFGPGTRLLVL.

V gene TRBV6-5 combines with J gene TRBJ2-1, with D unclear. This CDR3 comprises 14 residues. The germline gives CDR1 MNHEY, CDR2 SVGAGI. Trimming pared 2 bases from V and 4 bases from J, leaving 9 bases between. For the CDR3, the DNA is TGTGCCAGCAGTTACGGTCAGTTATACAATGAGCAGTTCTTC. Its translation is CASSYGQLYNEQFF.

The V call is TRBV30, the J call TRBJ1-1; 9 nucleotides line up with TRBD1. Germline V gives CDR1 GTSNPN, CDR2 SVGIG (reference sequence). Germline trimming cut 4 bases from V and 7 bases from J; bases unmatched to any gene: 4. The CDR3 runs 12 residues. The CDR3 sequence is CAWTGQGIEAFF. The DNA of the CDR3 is TGTGCCTGGACCGGACAGGGGATTGAAGCTTTCTTT. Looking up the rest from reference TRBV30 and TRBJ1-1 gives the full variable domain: SQTIHQWPATLVQPVGSPLSLECTVEGTSNPNLYWYRQAAGRGLQLLFYSVGIGQISSEVPQNLSASRPQDRQFILSSKKLLLSDSGFYLCAWTGQGIEAFFGQGTRLTVV.

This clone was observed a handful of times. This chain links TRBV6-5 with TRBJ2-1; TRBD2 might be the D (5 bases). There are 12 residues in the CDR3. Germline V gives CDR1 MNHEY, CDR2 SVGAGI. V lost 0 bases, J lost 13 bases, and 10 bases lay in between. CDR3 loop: CASSYSGRGQFF. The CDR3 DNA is TGTGCCAGCAGTTACTCCGGACGGGGACAGTTCTTC.

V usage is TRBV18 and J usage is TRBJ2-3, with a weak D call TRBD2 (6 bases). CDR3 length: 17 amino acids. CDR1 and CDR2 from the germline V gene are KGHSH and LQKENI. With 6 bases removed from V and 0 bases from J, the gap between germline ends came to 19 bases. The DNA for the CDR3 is TGTGCCAGCTCGACACCCCTTAGCGGAACTAGCACAGATACGCAGTATTTT. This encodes CASSTPLSGTSTDTQYF.

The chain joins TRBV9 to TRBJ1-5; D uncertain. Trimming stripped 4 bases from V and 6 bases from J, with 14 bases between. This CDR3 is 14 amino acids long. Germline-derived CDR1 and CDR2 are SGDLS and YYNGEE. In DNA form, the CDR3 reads TGTGCCAGCAGCCCTAACACAGTAAGTCAGCCCCAGCATTTT. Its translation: CASSPNTVSQPQHF. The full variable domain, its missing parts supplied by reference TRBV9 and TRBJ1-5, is DSGVTQTPKHLITATGQRVTLRCSPRSGDLSVYWYQQSLDQGLQFLIQYYNGEERAKGNILERFSAQQFPDLHSELNLSSLELGDSALYFCASSPNTVSQPQHFGDGTRLSIL.

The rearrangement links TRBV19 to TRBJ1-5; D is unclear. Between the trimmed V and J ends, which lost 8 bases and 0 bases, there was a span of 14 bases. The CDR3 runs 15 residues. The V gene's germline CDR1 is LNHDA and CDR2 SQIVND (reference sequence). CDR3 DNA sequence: TGTGCCAGTCTACTTAATCCATATAGCAATCAGCCCCAGCATTTT. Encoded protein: CASLLNPYSNQPQHF.

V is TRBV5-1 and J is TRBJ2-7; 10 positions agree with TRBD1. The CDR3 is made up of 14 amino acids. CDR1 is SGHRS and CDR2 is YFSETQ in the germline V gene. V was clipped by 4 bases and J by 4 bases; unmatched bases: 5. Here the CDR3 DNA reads TGCGCCAGCAGCCCCGGGACAGGGGATTACGAGCAGTACTTC. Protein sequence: CASSPGTGDYEQYF.

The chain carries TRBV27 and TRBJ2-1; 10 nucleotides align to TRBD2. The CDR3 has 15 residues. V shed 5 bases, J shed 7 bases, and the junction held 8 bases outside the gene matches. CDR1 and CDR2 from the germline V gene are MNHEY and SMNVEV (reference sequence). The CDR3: CASSNGLAETNEQFF. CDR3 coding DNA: TGTGCCAGCAGTAACGGACTAGCGGAGACAAATGAGCAGTTCTTC.

The CDR3 is CASSLDPRDRQNYGYTF. CDR3 coding DNA: TGTGCCAGCAGCTTGGACCCTAGGGACAGACAGAACTATGGCTACACCTTC. The gene calls are TRBV5-4 and TRBJ1-2, with 7 positions matching TRBD1. The junction had 10 bases not matched to a gene; V was cut back by 0 bases and J by 2 bases. The CDR3 runs 17 residues. Looked up from germline, CDR1 is SGHNT and CDR2 is YYREEE (reference sequence).

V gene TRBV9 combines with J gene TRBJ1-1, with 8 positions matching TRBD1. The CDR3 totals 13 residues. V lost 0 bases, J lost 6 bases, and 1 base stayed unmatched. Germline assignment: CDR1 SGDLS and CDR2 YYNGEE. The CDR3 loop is CASSVEQGAEAFF. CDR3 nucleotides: TGTGCCAGCAGCGTAGAACAGGGGGCTGAAGCTTTCTTT. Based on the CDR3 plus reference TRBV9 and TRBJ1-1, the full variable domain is DSGVTQTPKHLITATGQRVTLRCSPRSGDLSVYWYQQSLDQGLQFLIQYYNGEERAKGNILERFSAQQFPDLHSELNLSSLELGDSALYFCASSVEQGAEAFFGQGTRLTVV.

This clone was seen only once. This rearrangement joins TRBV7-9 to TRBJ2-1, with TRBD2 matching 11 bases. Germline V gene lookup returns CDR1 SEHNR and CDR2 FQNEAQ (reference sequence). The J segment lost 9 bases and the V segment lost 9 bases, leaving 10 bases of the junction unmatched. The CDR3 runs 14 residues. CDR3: CASKLAGALGEQFF. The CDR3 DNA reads TGTGCCAGTAAACTAGCGGGAGCCCTAGGTGAGCAGTTCTTC.

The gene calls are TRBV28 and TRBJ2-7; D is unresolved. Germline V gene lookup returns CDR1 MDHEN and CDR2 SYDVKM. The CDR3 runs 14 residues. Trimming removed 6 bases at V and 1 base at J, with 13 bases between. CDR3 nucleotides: TGTGCCAGCAGGAAGCTCCCATTTTCCTACGAGCAGTACTTC. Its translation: CASRKLPFSYEQYF.

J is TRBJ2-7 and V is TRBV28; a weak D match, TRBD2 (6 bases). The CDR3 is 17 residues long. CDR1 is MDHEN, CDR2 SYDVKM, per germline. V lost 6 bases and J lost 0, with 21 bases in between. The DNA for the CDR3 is TGTGCCAGCAGGGAGGCGGAGGGGAAACCTAGCTCCTACGAGCAGTACTTC. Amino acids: CASREAEGKPSSYEQYF.

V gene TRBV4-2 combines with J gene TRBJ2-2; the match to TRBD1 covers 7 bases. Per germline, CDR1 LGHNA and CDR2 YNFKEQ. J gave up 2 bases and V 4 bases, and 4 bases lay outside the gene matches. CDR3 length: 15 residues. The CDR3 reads CASSPRTGNTGELFF. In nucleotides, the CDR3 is TGTGCCAGCAGCCCTAGGACAGGAAACACCGGGGAGCTGTTTTTT.

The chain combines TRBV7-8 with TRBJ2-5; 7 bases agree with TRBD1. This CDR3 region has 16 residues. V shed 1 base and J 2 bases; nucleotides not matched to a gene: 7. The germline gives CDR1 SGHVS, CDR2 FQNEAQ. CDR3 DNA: TGTGCCAGCAGCTTAGTGGGGCTGGACAGGCAAGAGACCCAGTACTTC. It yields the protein CASSLVGLDRQETQYF.